This T cell receptor beta chain was identified in a study of blood T cell repertoires in COVID-19. Study summary: Acute-phase and convalescent COVID-19 samples originated in the United States, Italy and Spain.

Study processing details: Estimation of nucleated cell counts relied on the amplification of reference gene primers. This table comes from immunoSEQ multiplex PCR, and its TCRdb copy is limited to in-frame clones, with some not included. The V and J calls and clone size were taken over from that table, and D and trimming were inferred from the DNA. The data show about 150,000 clones, with more than 75% seen just once and 6% held by the top ten. This clone occurred many times. This CDR3 contains 13 residues. Living in 24 US areas, the participants were between about 18 and 100 years of age. In Cohort 3, a recovered donor had either two negative PCRs, clearance, or symptom resolution.

The chain uses TRBV1 and TRBJ2-7; the listed D gene, TRBD1, was not tested against the DNA. TRBV1 is described as a pseudogene. The TCR sequence derives from a woman aged 45 to 65 who had recovered from COVID-19. Sequencing input: PBMCs or T cells enriched from blood (not recorded which). CDR3 DNA: TGCACCAGCAGCCCCTCCCCAAACAGCCTGCAGTACGTC. This sequence encodes CTSSPSPNSLQYV.